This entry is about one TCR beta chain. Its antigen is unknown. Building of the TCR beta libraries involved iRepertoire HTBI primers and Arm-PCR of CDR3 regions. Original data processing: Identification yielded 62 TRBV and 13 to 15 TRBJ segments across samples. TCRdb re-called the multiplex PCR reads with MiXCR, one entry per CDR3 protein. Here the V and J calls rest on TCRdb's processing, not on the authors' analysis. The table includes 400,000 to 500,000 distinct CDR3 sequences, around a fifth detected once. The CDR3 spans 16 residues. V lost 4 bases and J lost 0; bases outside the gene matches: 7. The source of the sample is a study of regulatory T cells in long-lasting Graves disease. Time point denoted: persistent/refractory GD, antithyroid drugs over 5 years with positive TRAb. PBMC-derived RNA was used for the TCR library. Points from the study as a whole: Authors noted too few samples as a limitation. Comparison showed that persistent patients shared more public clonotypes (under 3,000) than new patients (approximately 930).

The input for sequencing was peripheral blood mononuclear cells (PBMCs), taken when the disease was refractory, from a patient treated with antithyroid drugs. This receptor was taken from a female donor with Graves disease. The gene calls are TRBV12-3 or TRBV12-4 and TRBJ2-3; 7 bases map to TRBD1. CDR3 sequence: CASSSKGARSTDTQYF. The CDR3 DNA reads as TGTGCCAGCAGTTCTAAGGGGGCGAGGAGCACAGATACGCAGTATTTT.